This note documents a single TCR beta chain sequence. The data were obtained in a study of shared clonotypes between healthy human individuals. Study-wide context: There were three CD4 naive, three CD4 memory, two CD8 naive and one CD8 memory plates per donor.

The ends lost 6 bases at V and 7 bases at J; junction bases unmatched: 16. Germline lookup yields CDR1 LNHDA and CDR2 SQIVND (reference sequence). The CDR3 is 17 amino acids. Only in-frame clones appear in the TCRdb table, and some are missing; sequencing was by immunoSEQ multiplex PCR. The table records more than 550,000 clones, 90% of them present only once. This TCR derives from a man aged 18 to 29 in good health. Some clones in this sample may be carry-over from other donors' samples. The sample taken for sequencing was memory CD8+ T cells from PBMCs. Stated subset: CD45RO+ cells pooled with CCR7-negative TemRA cells. The gene calls are TRBV19 and TRBJ2-1; TRBD2 agrees at 9 bases. In DNA form, the CDR3 reads TGTGCCAGTAGCCCGCCCGGCCTAGCGGGATTCAGGAATGAGCAGTTCTTC. Residues: CASSPPGLAGFRNEQFF. The full variable domain, rest sourced from reference TRBV19 and TRBJ2-1, is DGGITQSPKYLFRKEGQNVTLSCEQNLNHDAMYWYRQDPGQGLRLIYYSQIVNDFQKGDIAEGYSVSREKKESFPLTVTSAQKNPTAFYLCASSPPGLAGFRNEQFFGPGTRLTVL.